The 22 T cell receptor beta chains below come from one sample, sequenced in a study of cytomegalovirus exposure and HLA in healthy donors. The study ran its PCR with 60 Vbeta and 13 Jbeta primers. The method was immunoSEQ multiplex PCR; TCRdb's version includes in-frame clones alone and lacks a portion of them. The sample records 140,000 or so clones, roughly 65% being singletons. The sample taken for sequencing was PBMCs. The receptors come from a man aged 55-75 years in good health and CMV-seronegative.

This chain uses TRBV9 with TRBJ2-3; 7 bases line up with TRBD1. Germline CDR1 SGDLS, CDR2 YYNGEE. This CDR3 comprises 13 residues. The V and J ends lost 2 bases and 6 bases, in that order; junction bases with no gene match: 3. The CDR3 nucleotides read TGTGCCAGCAGCGTGGCCAGGGGGGATACGCAGTATTTT. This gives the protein CASSVARGDTQYF.

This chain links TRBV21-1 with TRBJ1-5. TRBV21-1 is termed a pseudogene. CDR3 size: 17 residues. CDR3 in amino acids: CASSKARGTHRVQPQHF. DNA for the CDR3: TGTGCCAGCAGCAAAGCGCGGGGGACACACAGGGTCCAGCCCCAGCATTTT.

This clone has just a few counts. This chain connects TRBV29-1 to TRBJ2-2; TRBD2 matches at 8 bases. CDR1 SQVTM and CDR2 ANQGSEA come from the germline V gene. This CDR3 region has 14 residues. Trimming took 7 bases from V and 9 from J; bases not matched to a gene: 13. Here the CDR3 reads CSANSGKANRELFF. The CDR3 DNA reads TGCAGCGCAAATAGCGGGAAGGCTAACAGGGAGCTGTTTTTT.

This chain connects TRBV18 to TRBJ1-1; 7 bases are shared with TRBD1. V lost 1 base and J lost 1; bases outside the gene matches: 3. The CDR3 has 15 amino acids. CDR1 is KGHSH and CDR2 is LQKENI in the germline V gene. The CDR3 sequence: CASSPLGQQNTEAFF. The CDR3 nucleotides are TGTGCCAGCTCACCACTGGGACAGCAGAACACTGAAGCTTTCTTT.

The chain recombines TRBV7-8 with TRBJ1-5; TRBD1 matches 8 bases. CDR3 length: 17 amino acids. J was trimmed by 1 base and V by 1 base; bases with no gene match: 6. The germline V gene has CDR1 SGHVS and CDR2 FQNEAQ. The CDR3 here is CASSLGRGRGSNQPQHF. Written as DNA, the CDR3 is TGTGCCAGCAGCTTAGGCAGGGGGCGTGGAAGCAATCAGCCCCAGCATTTT.

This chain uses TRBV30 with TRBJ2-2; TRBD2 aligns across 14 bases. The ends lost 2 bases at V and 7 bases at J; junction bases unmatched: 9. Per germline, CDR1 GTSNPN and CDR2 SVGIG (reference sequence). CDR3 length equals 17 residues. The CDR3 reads CAWSPPGLAGVVGELFF. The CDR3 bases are TGTGCCTGGAGTCCGCCGGGACTAGCGGGAGTGGTCGGGGAGCTGTTTTTT.

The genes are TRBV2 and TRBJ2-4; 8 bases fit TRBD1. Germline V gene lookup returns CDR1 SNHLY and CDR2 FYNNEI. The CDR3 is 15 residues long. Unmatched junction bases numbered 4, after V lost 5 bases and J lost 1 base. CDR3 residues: CASSTRDRAKNIQYF. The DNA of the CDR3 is TGTGCCAGCAGTACCCGGGACAGGGCCAAAAACATTCAGTACTTC.

The CDR3 nucleotides read TGTGCCAGTAGTATAATGTTGGAGAGCTCCAGTGAAGCTTTCTTT. Translated, it gives CASSIMLESSSEAFF. V gene TRBV19 combines with J gene TRBJ1-1; D is ambiguous. V shed 2 bases and J shed 7 bases, with 17 bases lying between them. CDR1 and CDR2 (germline): LNHDA, SQIVND (reference sequence). The CDR3 extends over 15 amino acids.

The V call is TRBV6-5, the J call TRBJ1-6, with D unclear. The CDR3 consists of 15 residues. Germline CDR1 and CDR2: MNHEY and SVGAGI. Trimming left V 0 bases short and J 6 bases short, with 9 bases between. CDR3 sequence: CASSYSVRGNSPLHF. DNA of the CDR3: TGTGCCAGCAGTTACTCGGTTCGGGGTAATTCACCCCTCCACTTT.

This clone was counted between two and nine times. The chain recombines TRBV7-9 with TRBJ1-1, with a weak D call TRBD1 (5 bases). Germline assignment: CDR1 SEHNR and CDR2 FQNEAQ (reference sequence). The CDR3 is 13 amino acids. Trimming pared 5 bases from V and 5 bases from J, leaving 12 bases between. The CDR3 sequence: CASSPSGGTEAFF. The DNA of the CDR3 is TGTGCCAGCAGCCCATCGGGGGGGACTGAAGCTTTCTTT.

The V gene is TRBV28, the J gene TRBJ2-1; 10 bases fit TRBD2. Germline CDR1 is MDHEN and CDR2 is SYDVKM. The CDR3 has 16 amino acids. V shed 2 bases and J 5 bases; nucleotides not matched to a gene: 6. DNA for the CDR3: TGTGCCAGCAGTTTAGGACCAGCGGGAGGGGACAATGAGCAGTTCTTC. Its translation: CASSLGPAGGDNEQFF.

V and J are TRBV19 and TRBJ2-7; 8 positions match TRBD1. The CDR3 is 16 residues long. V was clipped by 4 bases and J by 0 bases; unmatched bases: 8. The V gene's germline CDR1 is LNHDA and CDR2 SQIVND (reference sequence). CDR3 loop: CASSTSRTGSSYEQYF. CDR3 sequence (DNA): TGTGCCAGTAGTACTAGTCGGACAGGGAGCTCCTACGAGCAGTACTTC. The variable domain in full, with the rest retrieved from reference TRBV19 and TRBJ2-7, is DGGITQSPKYLFRKEGQNVTLSCEQNLNHDAMYWYRQDPGQGLRLIYYSQIVNDFQKGDIAEGYSVSREKKESFPLTVTSAQKNPTAFYLCASSTSRTGSSYEQYFGPGTRLTVT.

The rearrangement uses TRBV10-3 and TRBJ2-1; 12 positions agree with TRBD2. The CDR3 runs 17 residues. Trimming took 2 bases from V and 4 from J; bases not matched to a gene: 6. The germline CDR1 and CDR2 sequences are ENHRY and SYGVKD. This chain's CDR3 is CAISETSGRSSYNEQFF. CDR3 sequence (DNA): TGTGCCATCAGTGAGACTAGCGGGAGGTCCAGTTACAATGAGCAGTTCTTC.

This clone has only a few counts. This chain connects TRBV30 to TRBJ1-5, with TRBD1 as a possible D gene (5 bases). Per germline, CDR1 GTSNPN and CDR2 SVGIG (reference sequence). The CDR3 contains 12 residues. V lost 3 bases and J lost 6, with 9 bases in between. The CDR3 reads CAWSPGGQPQHF. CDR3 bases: TGTGCCTGGAGCCCCGGGGGTCAGCCCCAGCATTTT.

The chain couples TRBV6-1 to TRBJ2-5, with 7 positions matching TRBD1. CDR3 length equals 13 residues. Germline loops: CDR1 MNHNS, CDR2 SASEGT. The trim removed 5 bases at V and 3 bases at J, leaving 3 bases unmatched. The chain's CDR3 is CASSRDSEETQYF. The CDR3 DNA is TGTGCCAGCAGTAGGGACAGTGAAGAGACCCAGTACTTC.

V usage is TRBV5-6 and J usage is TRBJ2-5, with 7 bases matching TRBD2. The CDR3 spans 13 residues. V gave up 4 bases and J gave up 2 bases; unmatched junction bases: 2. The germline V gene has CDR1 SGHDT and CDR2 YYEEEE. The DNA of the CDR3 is TGTGCCAGCAGCAAGCGGGAACAAGAGACCCAGTACTTC. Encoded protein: CASSKREQETQYF.

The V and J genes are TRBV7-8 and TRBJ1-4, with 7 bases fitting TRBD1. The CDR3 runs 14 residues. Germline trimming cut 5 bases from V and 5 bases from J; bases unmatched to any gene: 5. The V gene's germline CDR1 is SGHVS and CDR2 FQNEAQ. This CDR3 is CASSRDRVNEKLFF. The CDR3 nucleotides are TGTGCCAGCAGCCGCGACAGGGTAAATGAAAAACTGTTTTTT.

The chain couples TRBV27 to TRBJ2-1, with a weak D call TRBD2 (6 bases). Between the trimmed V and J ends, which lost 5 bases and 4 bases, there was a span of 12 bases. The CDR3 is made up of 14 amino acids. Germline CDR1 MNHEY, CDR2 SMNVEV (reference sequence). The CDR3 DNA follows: TGTGCCAGCAGTCCGAGCGGGCCTTACAATGAGCAGTTCTTC. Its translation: CASSPSGPYNEQFF.

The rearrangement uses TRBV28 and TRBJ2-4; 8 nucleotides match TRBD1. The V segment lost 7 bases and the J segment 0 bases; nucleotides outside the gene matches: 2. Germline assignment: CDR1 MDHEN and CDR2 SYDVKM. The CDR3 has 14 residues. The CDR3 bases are TGTGCCAGCAAACAGGGGGGAGCCAAAAACATTCAGTACTTC. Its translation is CASKQGGAKNIQYF.

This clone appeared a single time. The CDR3 bases are TGTGCCAGTAGCCTCGGGACAGGGTTCTACGAGCAGTACTTC. It translates to CASSLGTGFYEQYF. This chain uses TRBV19 with TRBJ2-7; TRBD1 aligns across 9 bases. From germline, CDR1 is LNHDA and CDR2 SQIVND (reference sequence). The CDR3 runs to 14 residues. After removal of 6 bases from V and 3 bases from J, the junction contained 6 bases not matched to a gene.

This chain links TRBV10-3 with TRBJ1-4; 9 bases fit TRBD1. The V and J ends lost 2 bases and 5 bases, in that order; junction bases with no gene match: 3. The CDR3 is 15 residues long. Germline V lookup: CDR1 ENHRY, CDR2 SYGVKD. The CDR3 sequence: CAISEGQGQNEKLFF. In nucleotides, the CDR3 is TGTGCCATCAGTGAGGGACAGGGGCAAAATGAAAAACTGTTTTTT.

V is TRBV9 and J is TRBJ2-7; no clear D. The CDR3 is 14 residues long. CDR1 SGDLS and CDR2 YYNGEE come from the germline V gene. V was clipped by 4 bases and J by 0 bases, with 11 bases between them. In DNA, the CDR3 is TGTGCCAGCAGCCCGTCGGGTACCTCCTACGAGCAGTACTTC. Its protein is CASSPSGTSYEQYF. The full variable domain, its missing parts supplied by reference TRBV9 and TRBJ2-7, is DSGVTQTPKHLITATGQRVTLRCSPRSGDLSVYWYQQSLDQGLQFLIQYYNGEERAKGNILERFSAQQFPDLHSELNLSSLELGDSALYFCASSPSGTSYEQYFGPGTRLTVT.